Sequencing of this T cell receptor beta chain was carried out in a study of CD8 T cells in Susac syndrome (dated by TCRdb to between 2018 and 2020). The study in broad terms: Of the Susac syndrome patients who were sequenced, about six had clinically active disease and about eight were in clinical remission. At blood withdrawal, Susac syndrome patients were therapy-naive, treated with corticosteroids (with IVIg additionally given to some), or treated with IVIg alone. Repertoire sequencing was used to test whether CD8+ T cell activation and differentiation in Susac syndrome was antigen driven. The study at large found these results: The number of individuals in the TCR sequencing and HLA analysis was acknowledged as relatively small. No clonal expansion was detected in the CD4+ T cell repertoire of Susac syndrome patients.

CDR1 is given as MNHEY and CDR2 as SVGEGT, both from the germline V gene. The V and J ends are trimmed by 2 bases and 8 bases, leaving 12 bases between them. From the cysteine through the phenylalanine, the CDR3 covers 13 amino acids. Only the CDR3 region is kept as DNA, spanning 39 bases read in frame from base 1. To note about this clonotype: Its target antigen remains unknown. It has no much larger one-base neighbor in the sample; base qualities were not kept.

RNA was extracted using the RNeasy kit, and roughly 0.5 to 1 ug of the RNA was reverse transcribed with random hexamers. The immunoSEQ multiplex PCR assay, covering 54 Vbeta and 13 Jbeta segments, was used to amplify TCR beta CDR3 regions. Bias from PCR amplification was corrected by using a synthetic template baseline for primer optimization and for computational correction. In the original analysis: Reads were annotated to V, D and J genes per IMGT and analyzed with immunoSEQ Analyzer, keeping only productive sequences. Clonality was calculated as one minus the Shannon entropy normalized by log2 of the number of productive unique sequences. Public and private clones were assessed among the 100 most prevalent clones of each patient and control. Susac-specific clones were defined as absent from healthy and MS cohorts, about 1,000 published viral clones and other ImmuneACCESS disease sequences. Using fastp at Q25 and MiXCR, TCRdb reprocessed the public reads and kept productive beta chains. A single entry per CDR3 protein holds the most common genes and DNA from its merged rows. In this record, the V and J calls reflect TCRdb's handling and not the investigators' own analysis. The sample includes about 160,000 distinct CDR3 sequences, with about 96% observed a single time. The leading ten clones occupy about 0.12% of the sample.

High-throughput TCR beta sequencing profiled peripheral blood CD8+ and CD4+ T cells from healthy donors, Susac syndrome patients and multiple sclerosis patients. Susac syndrome patients met recently defined diagnostic criteria for definite or probable disease. Bulk CD8+ and CD4+ T cells were purified magnetically by negative isolation, whereas CD8+ TEMRA cells were enriched by FACS. Blood was collected in EDTA tubes and processed within 24 hours, with PBMCs isolated through density gradient centrifugation. PBMCs intended for TCR sequencing were cryopreserved in liquid nitrogen and thawed later in a water bath at 37 degrees C. The sorted or isolated CD4+, CD8+ and CD8+ TEMRA cells reached a purity of at least 90%.

Rearrangement joined TRBV6-2 or TRBV6-3 to TRBJ1-2, with the D gene too uncertain to name. Sequences were obtained from CD4+ T cells from PBMCs. The sequence came from a human donor with Susac syndrome. The DNA sequence is given as TGTGCCAGCAGTTACGGGCCAGGAGGGGGCTACACCTTC. Its amino acids are CASSYGPGGGYTF.